These T cell receptor beta chains were read from a single sample in a study of spatial heterogeneity in lung cancer. TCRdb fed the 5' RACE reads into MiXCR, producing one record per CDR3 protein. Altogether approximately 18,000 distinct CDR3 sequences are present, about 19% being singletons, with the ten largest covering less than 8%. The specimen was PBMCs, collected at follow-up. The receptors shown here come from a male donor with early-stage non-small cell lung cancer. The CDR3 runs from the conserved cysteine through the conserved F or W. The order of the fields is J gene, clone size, V gene, D gene, CDR3 DNA, CDR3 protein. The D gene is left open where the match is weak. Only part of the rows carry a size: once, few, many, or a class if the clone is expanded.

TRBJ1-6	NA	TRBV10-3	NA	TGTGCCATCAGTGATGTAGGGGATTCACCCCTCCACTTT	CAISDVGDSPLHF
TRBJ2-7	few	TRBV29-1	TRBD2	TGCAGCGGGCCCCCTTGGGGAGCGGGGAATCACGAGCAGTACTTC	CSGPPWGAGNHEQYF
TRBJ2-4	NA	TRBV11-1	TRBD1	TGTGCCAGCAGCTTTACGACAGGGGGCTTGTACTTC	CASSFTTGGLYF
TRBJ2-7	few	TRBV11-2	TRBD1	TGTGCCAGCAGCAAGTTACGGGACAGGAGCTACGAGCAGTACTTC	CASSKLRDRSYEQYF
TRBJ2-1	NA	TRBV3-1	NA	TGTGCCAGCACCACCGGGGGATCTATCAATGAGCAGTTCTTC	CASTTGGSINEQFF
TRBJ2-7	many	TRBV5-1	NA	TGCGCCAGCAGCTCACAGACTTACTCCTACGAGCAGTACTTC	CASSSQTYSYEQYF
TRBJ2-7	NA	TRBV6-5	NA	TGTGCCAGCAGTCCCTTAAGGGCCACCTACGAGCAGTACTTC	CASSPLRATYEQYF
TRBJ2-4	NA	TRBV7-2	TRBD2	TGTGCCAGCAGCTATGGACTAGCGGGGAATATAAGAGCCAAAAACATTCAGTACTTC	CASSYGLAGNIRAKNIQYF
TRBJ1-1	many	TRBV27	NA	TGTGCCAGCAGTTTAAGCTCCATGGCGAACACTGAAGCTTTCTTT	CASSLSSMANTEAFF
TRBJ2-1	few	TRBV29-1	TRBD2	TGCAGCGTTGAAGAGGGGACTAGCATGGAGTTCTTC	CSVEEGTSMEFF
TRBJ2-1	NA	TRBV9	NA	TGTGCCAGCAGCGTAGGGTCCAGTGGGGGGGCTGAGCAGTTCTTC	CASSVGSSGGAEQFF
TRBJ2-1	few	TRBV9	TRBD2	TGTGCCAGCAGCGTAGCTCCGGGGGGAAGATACAATGAGCAGTTCTTC	CASSVAPGGRYNEQFF
TRBJ2-3	NA	TRBV29-1	NA	TGCAGCGCCCCCACTGGCGCAGATACGCAGTATTTT	CSAPTGADTQYF
TRBJ2-1	many	TRBV29-1	NA	TGCAGCGCCGGACGGGCCTACAATGAGCAGTTCTTC	CSAGRAYNEQFF
TRBJ1-1	many	TRBV27	NA	TGTGCCAGCAGACCCCGAGAAACCGGCACTGAAGCTTTCTTT	CASRPRETGTEAFF
TRBJ1-5	NA	TRBV4-3	NA	TGCGCCAGCAGCCAAGGCGCCAATCAGCCCCAGCATTTT	CASSQGANQPQHF
TRBJ2-2	medium-sized	TRBV20-1	TRBD2	TGCAGTGTTCAGAAGACTAGCGGGGGGCCCGGGGAGCTGTTTTTT	CSVQKTSGGPGELFF
TRBJ2-1	NA	TRBV29-1	TRBD2	TGCAGCGTAGTAGCGGGGGGGAGGGAGCAGTTCTTC	CSVVAGGREQFF
TRBJ1-2	NA	TRBV4-2	NA	TGTGCCAGCAGCCGAACAGACACAGGGTTGATCTTC	CASSRTDTGLIF
TRBJ1-1	NA	TRBV6-6	NA	TGTGCCAGCAGTTACATGGCGGGGACTGAAGCTTTCTTT	CASSYMAGTEAFF
TRBJ1-4	many	TRBV6-5	NA	TGTGCCAGCAGTTGGAAAGTGGGCCGGGAACGACTGTTTTTT	CASSWKVGRERLFF
TRBJ2-7	medium-sized	TRBV3-1	NA	TGTGCCAGCAGCGCCGCCTCCGGGACCTCCTACGAGCAGTACTTC	CASSAASGTSYEQYF
TRBJ1-1	few	TRBV7-9	TRBD1	TGTGCCAGCAGCCCGCGGACAGGCGAGACTGAAGCTTTCTTT	CASSPRTGETEAFF
TRBJ2-7	NA	TRBV5-1	TRBD1	TGCGCCAGCAGCTTACAGGGGTACGAGCAGTACTTC	CASSLQGYEQYF
TRBJ1-2	NA	TRBV7-2	NA	TGTGCCAGCAGCTTAGCTACCCTAAGGGACTACACCTTC	CASSLATLRDYTF
TRBJ1-2	few	TRBV12-3/TRBV12-4	NA	TGTGCCAGCAGTTCTCGGCAGGGCCGAATCTATGGCTACACCTTC	CASSSRQGRIYGYTF
TRBJ1-2	few	TRBV9	TRBD1	TGTGCCAGCAGCGGAACCGGGACAGGGATTTCGGGCTACACCTTC	CASSGTGTGISGYTF
TRBJ2-3	NA	TRBV6-5	NA	TGTGCCAGCAGTCCGGCGGGGGCGGGGAGCACAGATACGCAGTATTTT	CASSPAGAGSTDTQYF
TRBJ2-7	NA	TRBV5-1	NA	TGCGCCAGCAGCTTCGGCGGCCCGACGGACGAGCAGTACTTC	CASSFGGPTDEQYF
TRBJ2-7	medium-sized	TRBV5-6	TRBD2	TGTGCCAGCAGCTTAACTAGCGGGGGGAACTACGAGCAGTACTTC	CASSLTSGGNYEQYF
TRBJ2-2	medium-sized	TRBV11-3	NA	TGTGCCAGCAGCTCTCCTTGGACAGCGAACACCGGGGAGCTGTTTTTT	CASSSPWTANTGELFF
TRBJ2-1	NA	TRBV9	NA	TGTGCCAGCAGCGCTGCGCGGCGTAATGAGCAGTTCTTC	CASSAARRNEQFF
TRBJ1-6	few	TRBV4-3	TRBD1	TGCGCCAGCAGCCAAAAACGGACAGGGGTACCCCCATCACCCCTCCACTTT	CASSQKRTGVPPSPLHF
TRBJ2-1	NA	TRBV7-9	NA	TGTGCCAGCAGCTTACTCGCCTCTACCTACAATGAGCAGTTCTTC	CASSLLASTYNEQFF
TRBJ1-2	NA	TRBV5-1	TRBD1	TGCGCCAGCAGCATTTCGACAGGGTCCTATGGCTACACCTTC	CASSISTGSYGYTF
TRBJ1-5	medium-sized	TRBV10-3	NA	TGTGCCATCAGTCCCGCGGGGGGCAATCAGCCCCAGCATTTT	CAISPAGGNQPQHF
TRBJ1-3	medium-sized	TRBV20-1	NA	TGCAGTGCTGGGGAGCGAAGCTCTGGAAACACCATATATTTT	CSAGERSSGNTIYF
TRBJ2-1	many	TRBV3-1	TRBD1	TGTGCCAGCACCAGACAGGGTGTTTCCTACAATGAGCAGTTCTTC	CASTRQGVSYNEQFF
TRBJ1-1	many	TRBV9	NA	TGTGCCAGCAGCGATAGACAGGACACTGAAGCTTTCTTT	CASSDRQDTEAFF
TRBJ2-1	once	TRBV18	NA	TGTGCCAGCTCACCACCGGGCCGCTTAACCTACAATGAGCAGTTCTTC	CASSPPGRLTYNEQFF
TRBJ2-1	NA	TRBV5-1	NA	TGCGCCAGCAGCGTAGGGACTGCCTCCTACAATGAGCAGTTCTTC	CASSVGTASYNEQFF
TRBJ2-2	once	TRBV20-1	NA	TGCAGTGCTAGTTCCGAGAACACCGGGGAGCTGTTTTTT	CSASSENTGELFF
TRBJ2-7	NA	TRBV20-1	NA	TGCAGTGCTAGCGGCCAGACGGGGTTCGTCTACGAGCAGTACTTC	CSASGQTGFVYEQYF